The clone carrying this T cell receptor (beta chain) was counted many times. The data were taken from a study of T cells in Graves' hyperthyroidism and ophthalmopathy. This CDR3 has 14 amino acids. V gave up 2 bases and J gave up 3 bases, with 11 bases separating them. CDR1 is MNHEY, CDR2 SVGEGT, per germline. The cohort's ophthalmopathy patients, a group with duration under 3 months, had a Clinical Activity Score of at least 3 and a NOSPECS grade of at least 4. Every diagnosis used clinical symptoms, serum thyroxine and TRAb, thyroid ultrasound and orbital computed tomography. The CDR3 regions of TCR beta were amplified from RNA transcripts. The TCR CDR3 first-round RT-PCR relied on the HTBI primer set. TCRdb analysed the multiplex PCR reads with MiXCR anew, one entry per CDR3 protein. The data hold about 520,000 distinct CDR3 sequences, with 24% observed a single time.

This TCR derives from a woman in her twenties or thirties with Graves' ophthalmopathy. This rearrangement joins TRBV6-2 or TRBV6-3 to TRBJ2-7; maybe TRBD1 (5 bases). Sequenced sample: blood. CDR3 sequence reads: CASSYGAANYEQYF. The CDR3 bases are TGTGCCAGCAGTTACGGGGCAGCTAACTACGAGCAGTACTTC.